The 7 T cell receptor beta chains below come from one sample, sequenced in a study of blood T cell repertoires in COVID-19 (dated by TCRdb to about 2020). The library was built by means of the immunoSEQ multiplex PCR assay. TCRdb re-hosts the immuneACCESS table, in-frame sequences only. Its copies lack some clones; in the studies checked, an unresolved V gene accounts for under half of them, and the cause for the rest is not known. For this sample the table gives 95,000 to 100,000 clones, of which around 84% were detected only once. The ten largest make up 1.5% to 2% of the sample. Sample: peripheral blood. These receptors were collected from a woman aged 70-85 years with active or convalescent COVID-19.

This clone was detected only once. V and J are TRBV6-5 and TRBJ1-5, with D maybe TRBD1 (6 bases). Germline V gene data show CDR1 as MNHEY and CDR2 as SVGAGI. The ends were cut back, 4 bases at V and 2 bases at J, with 15 bases in the middle. The CDR3 runs 16 residues. The CDR3 is CASSLRGKGGNQPQHF. In nucleotides, the CDR3 is TGTGCCAGCAGTTTACGAGGCAAGGGGGGCAATCAGCCCCAGCATTTT.

The CDR3 region is CASSGLAGGPYNEQFF. The CDR3 nucleotides are TGTGCCAGCAGTGGGCTAGCGGGGGGTCCATACAATGAGCAGTTCTTC. The genes are TRBV28 and TRBJ2-1; the match to TRBD2 covers 11 bases. Germline V gene lookup returns CDR1 MDHEN and CDR2 SYDVKM. V was clipped by 5 bases and J by 4 bases; unmatched bases: 7. The CDR3 covers 16 residues. Full variable domain (outside the CDR3, taken from reference TRBV28 and TRBJ2-1): DVKVTQSSRYLVKRTGEKVFLECVQDMDHENMFWYRQDPGLGLRLIYFSYDVKMKEKGDIPEGYSVSREKKERFSLILESASTNQTSMYLCASSGLAGGPYNEQFFGPGTRLTVL.

The chain has TRBV14 and TRBJ1-4; tentative D call: TRBD1 (5 bases). This CDR3 has 15 residues. Trimming removed 4 bases at V and 1 base at J, with 10 bases between. Looked up from germline, CDR1 is SGHDN and CDR2 is FVKESK. CDR3 coding DNA: TGTGCCAGCAGCCCTTTGGGGGGAACTAATGAAAAACTGTTTTTT. Translating it yields CASSPLGGTNEKLFF.

V usage is TRBV5-4 and J usage is TRBJ1-6; possibly TRBD1 for D (5 bases). CDR1 SGHNT and CDR2 YYREEE come from the germline V gene (reference sequence). This CDR3 contains 14 residues. The ends were cut back, 0 bases at V and 9 bases at J, with 10 bases in the middle. The CDR3 DNA sequence: TGTGCCAGCAGCTTGGACAGGTTTGGTTCACCCCTCCACTTT. Amino acids: CASSLDRFGSPLHF.

The table lists this clone with a count of one. This chain connects TRBV7-6 to TRBJ1-2, with 7 positions matching TRBD1. V dropped 3 bases and J dropped 8; count of bases not matched to a gene: 6. The CDR3 totals 13 residues. Germline V gene lookup returns CDR1 SGHVS and CDR2 FNYEAQ. For the CDR3, the DNA is TGTGCCAGCAGCTTGTCGGACAGGTTAGGCTACACCTTC. Translated, it gives CASSLSDRLGYTF.

This clone was found once. V gene TRBV11-2 combines with J gene TRBJ1-1; TRBD1 might be the D (6 bases). The ends were cut back, 6 bases at V and 0 bases at J, with 8 bases in the middle. The CDR3 runs to 13 residues. The germline CDR1 and CDR2 sequences are SGHAT and FQNNGV. This CDR3 is CASRGAMNTEAFF. The CDR3 DNA follows: TGTGCCAGCAGGGGGGCTATGAACACTGAAGCTTTCTTT.

The gene calls are TRBV18 and TRBJ2-5, with TRBD2 as a possible D gene (5 bases). Germline V gene data show CDR1 as KGHSH and CDR2 as LQKENI. Between the trimmed V and J ends, which lost 10 bases and 1 base, there was a span of 13 bases. The CDR3 loop spans 13 amino acids. Here the CDR3 DNA reads TGTGCCACAGCTCCCGGGGTCCAAGAGACCCAGTACTTC. Residues: CATAPGVQETQYF.